Below are 23 T cell receptor beta chains sequenced from a single sample in a study of blood T cell repertoires in COVID-19. Clones were sequenced by immunoSEQ multiplex PCR, and TCRdb holds only the in-frame ones, with some missing. The sample records 150,000 or so clones, roughly 80% being singletons. The source material was peripheral blood. Every receptor here comes from a woman of 80 years or more with acute or convalescent COVID-19.

The chain links TRBV20-1 to TRBJ2-5; D is unresolved. Per germline, CDR1 DFQATT and CDR2 SNEGSKA (reference sequence). With 5 bases removed from V and 5 bases from J, the gap between germline ends came to 6 bases. The CDR3 spans 10 residues. CDR3 nucleotides: TGCAGTGCTTTTCGGGAGACCCAGTACTTC. This translates into CSAFRETQYF.

V usage is TRBV5-8 and J usage is TRBJ2-7; TRBD2 aligns across 8 bases. The CDR3 totals 16 residues. Germline V gives CDR1 SGHTS, CDR2 YDEGEE. After removal of 4 bases from V and 0 bases from J, the junction contained 9 bases not matched to a gene. CDR3 sequence reads: CASSNPGGDRSYEQYF. In DNA form, the CDR3 reads TGTGCCAGCAGCAACCCCGGGGGGGACCGCTCCTACGAGCAGTACTTC. Combining the CDR3 with reference TRBV5-8 and TRBJ2-7 gives the whole variable domain EAGVTQSPTHLIKTRGQQATLRCSPISGHTSVYWYQQALGLGLQFLLWYDEGEERNRGNFPPRFSGRQFPNYSSELNVNALELEDSALYLCASSNPGGDRSYEQYFGPGTRLTVT.

This clone was seen once. The genes are TRBV4-1 and TRBJ1-4; D ambiguous. The germline V gene encodes CDR1 MGHRA and CDR2 YSYEKL. The CDR3 is 13 amino acids. The V end was cut by 8 bases, the J end by 8 bases, with 15 bases between. DNA for the CDR3: TGCGCCAGCGCCGGGGTCGAAGGGGAAAAACTGTTTTTT. Translating it yields CASAGVEGEKLFF.

This rearrangement joins TRBV7-2 to TRBJ1-1; TRBD1 aligns across 8 bases. With 5 bases clipped from V and 8 bases from J, the junction kept 10 bases outside the gene matches. Germline lookup yields CDR1 SGHTA and CDR2 FQGNSA. This CDR3 region has 14 residues. CDR3 sequence (DNA): TGTGCCAGCAGCCCTTCGACAGGGGCTCACGAAGCTTTCTTT. Translating it yields CASSPSTGAHEAFF.

V is TRBV6-5 and J is TRBJ2-3; TRBD2 aligns across 7 bases. V was pared by 2 bases and J by 8 bases, with 1 base of the junction left unmatched. The CDR3 spans 12 residues. CDR1 and CDR2 from the germline V gene are MNHEY and SVGAGI. Here the CDR3 DNA reads TGTGCCAGCAGTTACGGGGGGGTTACGCAGTATTTT. Translating gives CASSYGGVTQYF.

In this sample, this clone turned up once. The chain combines TRBV4-3 with TRBJ2-3; tentatively, D is TRBD2 (6 bases). The germline V and J ends were trimmed by 1 base and 2 bases, with 10 bases remaining between them. CDR1 is LGHNA, CDR2 YSLEER, per germline. CDR3 length: 15 amino acids. CDR3 loop: CASSQGGEYTDTQYF. The CDR3 coding sequence is TGCGCCAGCAGCCAAGGCGGGGAGTACACAGATACGCAGTATTTT.

This chain uses TRBV6-5 with TRBJ1-2; 7 positions agree with TRBD1. The ends lost 5 bases at V and 4 bases at J; junction bases unmatched: 4. Germline V gives CDR1 MNHEY, CDR2 SVGAGI. The CDR3 is 13 residues long. CDR3 sequence: CASSLTGFYGYTF. CDR3 sequence (DNA): TGTGCCAGCAGTCTGACAGGGTTCTATGGCTACACCTTC.

This chain connects TRBV11-3 to TRBJ2-7; 8 nucleotides align to TRBD2. CDR3 length equals 15 residues. Losses at the gene ends were 5 bases for V and 0 bases for J; bases not matched to a gene: 6. Germline CDR1 and CDR2: SGHNT and YENEEA. The CDR3 reads CASSPGSGSSYEQYF. Here the CDR3 DNA reads TGTGCCAGCAGCCCCGGGAGCGGGAGCTCCTACGAGCAGTACTTC.

The chain combines TRBV5-1 with TRBJ1-1; 8 positions match TRBD1. J was trimmed by 7 bases and V by 2 bases; bases with no gene match: 16. The germline V gene encodes CDR1 SGHRS and CDR2 YFSETQ. The CDR3 has 17 amino acids. In nucleotides, the CDR3 is TGCGCCAGCAGCTTAGGGTCAGGGGGCGCGAGTTTAAATGAAGCTTTCTTT. Its translation: CASSLGSGGASLNEAFF.

This chain joins TRBV19 and TRBJ1-5; 8 bases align to TRBD1. There are 15 residues in the CDR3. CDR1 and CDR2 from the germline V gene are LNHDA and SQIVND (reference sequence). The J segment lost 2 bases and the V segment lost 4 bases, leaving 4 bases of the junction unmatched. The CDR3 loop is CASSRLTGGNQPQHF. The CDR3 DNA sequence: TGTGCCAGTAGTAGGCTGACAGGGGGCAATCAGCCCCAGCATTTT.

The chain carries TRBV13 and TRBJ1-3; 8 bases match TRBD1. V lost 5 bases and J lost 0; bases outside the gene matches: 6. The CDR3 contains 16 residues. Germline values: CDR1 PRHDT, CDR2 FYEKMQ (reference sequence). The CDR3 DNA reads as TGTGCCAGCAGCCCATGGACAGGGAACTCTGGAAACACCATATATTTT. This gives the protein CASSPWTGNSGNTIYF.

The V and J genes are TRBV27 and TRBJ1-5, with D perhaps matching TRBD1 (6 bases). Per the germline V gene, CDR1 is MNHEY and CDR2 is SMNVEV (reference sequence). V was clipped by 5 bases and J by 2 bases, with 19 bases between them. The CDR3 covers 17 residues. The CDR3 region has the DNA TGTGCCAGCAGTGACGGGACACTTCGGATGGGCAATCAGCCCCAGCATTTT. Its protein is CASSDGTLRMGNQPQHF.

This chain uses TRBV7-2 with TRBJ1-1, with D possibly matching TRBD1 (5 bases). Germline CDR1 reads SGHTA; CDR2 reads FQGNSA. The CDR3 totals 15 residues. Trimming left V 8 bases short and J 0 bases short, with 16 bases between. The CDR3 loop is CASRRARGVNTEAFF. The CDR3 DNA reads TGTGCCAGCCGACGGGCCCGGGGGGTGAACACTGAAGCTTTCTTT.

The rearrangement uses TRBV12-5 and TRBJ2-7, with TRBD1 matching over 7 bases. V lost 6 bases and J lost 3; bases outside the gene matches: 8. CDR1 and CDR2 (germline): LGHNT, FRNRAP. There are 14 residues in the CDR3. This CDR3 is CASGWDRGYYEQYF. Written as DNA, the CDR3 is TGTGCTAGTGGATGGGACAGAGGTTACTACGAGCAGTACTTC.

V gene TRBV7-2 combines with J gene TRBJ1-2; weak D call: TRBD1 (5 bases). Germline lookup yields CDR1 SGHTA and CDR2 FQGNSA. The CDR3 is made up of 14 amino acids. V was shortened by 0 bases and J by 8 bases, with 13 bases between the two germline ends. In nucleotides, the CDR3 is TGTGCCAGCAGCTTAGCAACAGGCTACGGGGGCTACACCTTC. This codes for CASSLATGYGGYTF.

This clone has just one count. This chain links TRBV2 with TRBJ2-5; possible D gene TRBD1, 6 bases. CDR3 size: 15 residues. Germline V gene data show CDR1 as SNHLY and CDR2 as FYNNEI. The V and J ends lost 7 bases and 2 bases respectively, with 17 bases between them. The CDR3 bases are TGTGCCAGCAACAAGCCGACAGGTCCTCAAGAGACCCAGTACTTC. It is translated as CASNKPTGPQETQYF.

V is TRBV6-4 and J is TRBJ2-1, with D perhaps TRBD2 (6 bases). The germline V gene has CDR1 MRHNA and CDR2 SNTAGT. V lost 2 bases, J lost 12 bases, and 8 bases lay in between. CDR3 length: 11 residues. The CDR3 is CASSDGRGQFF. The CDR3 region has the DNA TGTGCCAGCAGTGACGGGCGGGGGCAGTTCTTC.

The CDR3 sequence is CASSPRTRSYEQYF. The CDR3 nucleotides read TGTGCCAGCAGCCCGAGGACTAGATCCTACGAGCAGTACTTC. This chain links TRBV3-1 (or the pseudogene TRBV3-2) with TRBJ2-7, with TRBD2 identical over 7 bases. Germline V lookup: CDR1 LGHDT, CDR2 YNNKEL (reference sequence). J was trimmed by 1 base and V by 4 bases; bases with no gene match: 4. The CDR3 has 14 residues.

The V and J genes are TRBV3-1 (or the pseudogene TRBV3-2) and TRBJ2-7, with 7 positions matching TRBD2. This CDR3 has 12 residues. The V segment lost 8 bases and the J segment 0 bases; nucleotides outside the gene matches: 1. The germline gives CDR1 LGHDT, CDR2 YNNKEL (reference sequence). CDR3 loop: CASQRGSYEQYF. CDR3 nucleotides: TGTGCCAGCCAGCGGGGCTCCTACGAGCAGTACTTC.

The chain couples TRBV6-2 or TRBV6-3 to TRBJ2-7, with D possibly matching TRBD2 (5 bases). Germline values: CDR1 MNHEY, CDR2 SVGEGT. The CDR3 runs 13 residues. Trimming pared 5 bases from V and 3 bases from J, leaving 11 bases between. CDR3: CASSPLRGYEQYF. Written as DNA, the CDR3 is TGTGCCAGCAGTCCCCTCCGGGGCTACGAGCAGTACTTC.

The chain recombines TRBV28 with TRBJ1-4; 10 bases line up with TRBD1. CDR1 MDHEN and CDR2 SYDVKM come from the germline V gene. Germline trimming cut 6 bases from V and 7 bases from J; bases unmatched to any gene: 11. The CDR3 is made up of 16 amino acids. CDR3 in DNA: TGTGCCAGCAGCGCTATAAATGGACAGGGGGGTGAAAAACTGTTTTTT. Translated: CASSAINGQGGEKLFF.

This clone has just one count. The genes are TRBV28 and TRBJ2-7, with 9 positions matching TRBD1. The CDR3 totals 14 residues. The J segment lost 6 bases and the V segment lost 7 bases, leaving 10 bases of the junction unmatched. The germline CDR1 and CDR2 sequences are MDHEN and SYDVKM. Here the CDR3 reads CASTTGDRVGEQYF. The CDR3 DNA follows: TGTGCCAGCACCACCGGGGACAGGGTCGGCGAGCAGTACTTC.

The gene calls are TRBV19 and TRBJ1-5; D might be TRBD1 (5 bases). Trimming cost V 5 bases and J 3 bases, with 17 bases left between them. Looked up from germline, CDR1 is LNHDA and CDR2 is SQIVND (reference sequence). The CDR3 runs 16 residues. CDR3 loop: CASSAVGQGDNQPQHF. The CDR3 region has the DNA TGTGCCAGTAGTGCAGTCGGCCAGGGCGACAATCAGCCCCAGCATTTT.